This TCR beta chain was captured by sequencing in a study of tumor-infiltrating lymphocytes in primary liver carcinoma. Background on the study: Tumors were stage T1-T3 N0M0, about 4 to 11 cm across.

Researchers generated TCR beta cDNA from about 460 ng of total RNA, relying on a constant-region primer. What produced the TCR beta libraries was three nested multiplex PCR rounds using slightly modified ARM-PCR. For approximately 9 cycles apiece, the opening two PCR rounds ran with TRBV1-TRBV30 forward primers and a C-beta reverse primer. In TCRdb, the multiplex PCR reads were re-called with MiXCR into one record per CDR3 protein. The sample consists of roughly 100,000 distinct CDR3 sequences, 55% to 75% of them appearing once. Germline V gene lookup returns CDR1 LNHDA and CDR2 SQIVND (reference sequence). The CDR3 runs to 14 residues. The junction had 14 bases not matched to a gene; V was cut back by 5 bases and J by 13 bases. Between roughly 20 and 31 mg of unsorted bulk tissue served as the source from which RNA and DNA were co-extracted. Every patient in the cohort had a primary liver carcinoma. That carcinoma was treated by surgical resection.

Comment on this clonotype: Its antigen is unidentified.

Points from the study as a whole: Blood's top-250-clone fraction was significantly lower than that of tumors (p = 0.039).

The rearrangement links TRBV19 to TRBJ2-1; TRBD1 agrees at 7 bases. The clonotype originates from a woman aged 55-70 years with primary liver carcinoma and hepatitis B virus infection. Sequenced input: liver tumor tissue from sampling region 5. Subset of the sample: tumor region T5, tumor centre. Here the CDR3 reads CASSSGKGARQQFF. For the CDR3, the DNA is TGTGCCAGTAGTTCCGGCAAGGGGGCACGACAACAGTTCTTC.